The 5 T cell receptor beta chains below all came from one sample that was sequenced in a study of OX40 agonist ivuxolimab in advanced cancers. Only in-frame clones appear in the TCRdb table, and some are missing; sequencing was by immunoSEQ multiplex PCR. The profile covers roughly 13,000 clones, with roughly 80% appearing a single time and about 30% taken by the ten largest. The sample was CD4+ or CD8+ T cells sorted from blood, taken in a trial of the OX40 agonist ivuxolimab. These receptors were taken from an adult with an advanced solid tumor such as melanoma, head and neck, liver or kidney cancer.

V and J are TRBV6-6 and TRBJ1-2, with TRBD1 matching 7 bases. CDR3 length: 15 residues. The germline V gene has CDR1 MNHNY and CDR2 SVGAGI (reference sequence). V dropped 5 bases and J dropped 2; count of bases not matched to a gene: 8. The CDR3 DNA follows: TGTGCCAGCAGTGCCCAGGGGGGATCAAACTATGGCTACACCTTC. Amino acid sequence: CASSAQGGSNYGYTF.

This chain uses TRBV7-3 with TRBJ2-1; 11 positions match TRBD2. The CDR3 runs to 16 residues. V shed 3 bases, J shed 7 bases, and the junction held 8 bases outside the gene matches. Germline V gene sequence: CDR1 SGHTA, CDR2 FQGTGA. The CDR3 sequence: CASSFIAGGPRNEQFF. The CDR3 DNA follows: TGTGCCAGCAGCTTCATAGCGGGAGGGCCTAGAAATGAGCAGTTCTTC.

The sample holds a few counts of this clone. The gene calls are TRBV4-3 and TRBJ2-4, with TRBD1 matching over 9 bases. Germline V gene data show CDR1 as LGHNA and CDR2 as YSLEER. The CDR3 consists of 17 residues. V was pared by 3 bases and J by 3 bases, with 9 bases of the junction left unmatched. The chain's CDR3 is CASSQGLRDRVKNIQYF. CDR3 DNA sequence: TGCGCCAGCAGCCAGGGGCTGAGGGACAGGGTCAAAAACATTCAGTACTTC.

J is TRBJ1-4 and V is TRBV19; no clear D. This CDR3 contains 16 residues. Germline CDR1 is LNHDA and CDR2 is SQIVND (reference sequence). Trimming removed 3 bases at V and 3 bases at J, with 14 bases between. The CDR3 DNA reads TGTGCCAGTAGTATTGGCCCACGACCTCCTAATGAAAAACTGTTTTTT. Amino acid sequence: CASSIGPRPPNEKLFF.

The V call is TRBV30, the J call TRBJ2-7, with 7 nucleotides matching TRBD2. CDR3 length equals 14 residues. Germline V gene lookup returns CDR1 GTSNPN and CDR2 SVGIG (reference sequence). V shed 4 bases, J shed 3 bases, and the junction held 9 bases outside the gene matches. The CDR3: CAWTAPGGSYEQYF. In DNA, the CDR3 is TGTGCCTGGACCGCCCCGGGCGGGAGCTACGAGCAGTACTTC.